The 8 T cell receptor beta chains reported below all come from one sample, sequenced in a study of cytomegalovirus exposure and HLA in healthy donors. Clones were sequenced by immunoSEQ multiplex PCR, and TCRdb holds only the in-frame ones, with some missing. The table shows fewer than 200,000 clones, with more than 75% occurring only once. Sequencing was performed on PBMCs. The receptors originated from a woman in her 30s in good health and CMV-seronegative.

The CDR3 DNA follows: TGTGCCAGCAGCGGGGGACTGATGCTCCAAGAGACCCAGTACTTC. It codes for CASSGGLMLQETQYF. This rearrangement joins TRBV5-6 to TRBJ2-5; the D gene is possibly TRBD2 (6 bases). Germline CDR1 and CDR2: SGHDT and YYEEEE. The CDR3 loop spans 15 amino acids. V lost 4 bases and J lost 1, with 14 bases in between.

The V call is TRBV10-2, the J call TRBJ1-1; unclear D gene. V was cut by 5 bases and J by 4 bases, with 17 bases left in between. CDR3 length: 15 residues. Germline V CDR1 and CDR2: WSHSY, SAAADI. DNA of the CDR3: TGCGCCAGCAGTCCCGAATTCCCTGGCGGCACTGAAGCTTTCTTT. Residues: CASSPEFPGGTEAFF.

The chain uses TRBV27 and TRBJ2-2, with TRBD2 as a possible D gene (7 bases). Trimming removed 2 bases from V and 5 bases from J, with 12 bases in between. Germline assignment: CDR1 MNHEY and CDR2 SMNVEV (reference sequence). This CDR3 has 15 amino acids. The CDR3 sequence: CASSLRGGGTGELFF. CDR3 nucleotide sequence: TGTGCCAGCAGTTTAAGGGGGGGCGGTACCGGGGAGCTGTTTTTT.

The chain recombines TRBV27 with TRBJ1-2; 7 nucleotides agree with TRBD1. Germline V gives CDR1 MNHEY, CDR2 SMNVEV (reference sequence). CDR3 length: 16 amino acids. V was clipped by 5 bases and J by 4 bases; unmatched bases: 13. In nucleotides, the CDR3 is TGTGCCAGCAGTGCACGACAGGGTCCGTTCTTCTATGGCTACACCTTC. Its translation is CASSARQGPFFYGYTF.

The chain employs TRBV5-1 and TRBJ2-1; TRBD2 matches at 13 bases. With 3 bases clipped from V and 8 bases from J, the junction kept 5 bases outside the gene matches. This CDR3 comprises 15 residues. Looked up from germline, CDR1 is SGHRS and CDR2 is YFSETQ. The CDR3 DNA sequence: TGCGCCAGCAGCTCGCGGACTAGCGGGGGATATGAGCAGTTCTTC. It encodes CASSSRTSGGYEQFF.

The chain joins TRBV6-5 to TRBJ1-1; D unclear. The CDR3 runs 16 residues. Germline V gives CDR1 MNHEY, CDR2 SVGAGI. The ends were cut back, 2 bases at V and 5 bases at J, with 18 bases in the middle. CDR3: CASSYPLLGRGTEAFF. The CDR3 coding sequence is TGTGCCAGCAGTTACCCCCTACTAGGGAGAGGGACTGAAGCTTTCTTT.

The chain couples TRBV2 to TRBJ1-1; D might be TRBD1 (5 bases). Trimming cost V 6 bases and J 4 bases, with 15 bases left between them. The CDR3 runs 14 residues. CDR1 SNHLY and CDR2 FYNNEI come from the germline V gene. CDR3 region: CASRSIGGGTEAFF. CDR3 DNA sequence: TGTGCCAGCAGATCGATCGGGGGGGGCACTGAAGCTTTCTTT.

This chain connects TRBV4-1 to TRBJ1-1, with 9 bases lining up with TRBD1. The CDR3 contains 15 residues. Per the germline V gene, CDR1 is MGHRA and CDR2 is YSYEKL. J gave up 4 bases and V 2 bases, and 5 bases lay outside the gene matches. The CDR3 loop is CASSQIETGGTEAFF. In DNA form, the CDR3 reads TGCGCCAGCAGCCAAATAGAGACAGGGGGCACTGAAGCTTTCTTT.